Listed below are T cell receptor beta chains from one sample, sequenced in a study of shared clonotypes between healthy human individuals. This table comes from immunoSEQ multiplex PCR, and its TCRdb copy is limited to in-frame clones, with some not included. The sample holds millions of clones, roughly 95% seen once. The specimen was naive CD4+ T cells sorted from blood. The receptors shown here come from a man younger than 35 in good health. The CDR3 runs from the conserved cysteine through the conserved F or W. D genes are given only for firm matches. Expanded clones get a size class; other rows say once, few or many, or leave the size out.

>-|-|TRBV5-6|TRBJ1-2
CASSLVGASRDGYTF
TGTGCCAGCAGCTTGGTGGGGGCTTCCCGTGATGGCTACACCTTC
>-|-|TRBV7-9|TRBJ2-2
CASSLAAGANTGELFF
TGTGCCAGCAGCTTAGCCGCGGGGGCAAACACCGGGGAGCTGTTTTTT
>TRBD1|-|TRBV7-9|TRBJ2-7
CASSSDRGGGHEQYF
TGTGCCAGCAGCTCGGACAGGGGAGGAGGACACGAGCAGTACTTC
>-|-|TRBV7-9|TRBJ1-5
CASSPGLINQPQHF
TGTGCCAGCAGCCCGGGACTCATCAATCAGCCCCAGCATTTT
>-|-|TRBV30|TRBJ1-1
CAWGVSEAFF
TGTGCCTGGGGGGTGAGTGAAGCTTTCTTT
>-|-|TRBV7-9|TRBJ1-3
CATNAADGNTIYF
TGTGCCACCAACGCAGCGGATGGAAACACCATATATTTT
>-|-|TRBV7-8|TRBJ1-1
CASSLGTDTEAFF
TGTGCCAGCAGCTTAGGGACTGACACTGAAGCTTTCTTT
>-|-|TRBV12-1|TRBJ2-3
CASSSQGLTDTQYF
TGTGCCAGCAGCTCACAGGGTTTGACAGATACGCAGTATTTT
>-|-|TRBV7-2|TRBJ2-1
CASSYRVFSLGEQFF
TGTGCCAGCAGTTACAGGGTGTTCTCGCTAGGTGAGCAGTTCTTC
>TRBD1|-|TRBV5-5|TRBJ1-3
CASSPGTGSGNTIYF
TGTGCCAGCAGCCCCGGGACAGGGTCTGGAAACACCATATATTTT
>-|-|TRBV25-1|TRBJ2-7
CASSEAGLAHNEQYF
TGTGCCAGCAGTGAAGCTGGGCTAGCACACAACGAGCAGTACTTC
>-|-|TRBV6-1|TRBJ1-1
CASRDILNTEAFF
TGTGCCAGCAGGGACATTCTGAACACTGAAGCTTTCTTT
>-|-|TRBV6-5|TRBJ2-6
CASSQSGANVLTF
TGTGCCAGCAGTCAATCGGGGGCCAACGTCCTGACTTTC
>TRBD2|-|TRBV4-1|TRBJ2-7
CASSAGGGVGEQYF
TGCGCCAGCTCGGCTGGCGGGGGGGTCGGCGAGCAGTACTTC
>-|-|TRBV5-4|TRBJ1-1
CASSLSAPNTEAFF
TGTGCCAGCAGCTTGTCGGCCCCGAACACTGAAGCTTTCTTT
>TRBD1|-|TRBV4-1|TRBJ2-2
CASSQRTGGNTGELFF
TGCGCCAGCAGCCAAAGGACAGGGGGAAACACCGGGGAGCTGTTTTTT
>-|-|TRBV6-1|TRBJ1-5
CASVTVSNQPQHF
TGTGCCAGCGTGACAGTTAGCAATCAGCCCCAGCATTTT
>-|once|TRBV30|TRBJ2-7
CAYLGVGEQYF
TGTGCCTATCTAGGGGTAGGGGAGCAGTACTTC
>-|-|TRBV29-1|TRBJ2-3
CSVTTAQAGTDTQYF
TGCAGCGTTACTACTGCCCAGGCGGGCACAGATACGCAGTATTTT
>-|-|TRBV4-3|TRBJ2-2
CASSQRTVNTGELFF
TGCGCCAGCAGCCAGCGGACAGTGAACACCGGGGAGCTGTTTTTT
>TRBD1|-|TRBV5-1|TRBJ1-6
CASSLDRGRNSPLHF
TGCGCCAGCAGCTTAGACAGGGGCAGGAACTCACCCCTCCACTTT
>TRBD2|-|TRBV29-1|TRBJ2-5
CSVDGASGRAGETQYF
TGCAGCGTTGATGGAGCTAGCGGGAGGGCCGGAGAGACCCAGTACTTC
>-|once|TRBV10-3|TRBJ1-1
CAITQSVDPGTEAFF
TGTGCCATCACCCAATCCGTGGACCCTGGCACTGAAGCTTTCTTT
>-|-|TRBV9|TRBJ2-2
CASSVAIRENTGELFF
TGTGCCAGCAGCGTAGCAATCCGCGAGAACACCGGGGAGCTGTTTTTT
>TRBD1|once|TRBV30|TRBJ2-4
CAWSAGQANIQYF
TGTGCCTGGAGTGCAGGACAGGCAAACATTCAGTACTTC
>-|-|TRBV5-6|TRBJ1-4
CASSRRNEKLFF
TGTGCCAGCAGCCGGAGGAATGAAAAACTGTTTTTT
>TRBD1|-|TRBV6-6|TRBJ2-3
CASLSGTVAYTDTQYF
TGTGCCAGCCTCTCCGGGACAGTTGCCTACACAGATACGCAGTATTTT
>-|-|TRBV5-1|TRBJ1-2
CASSLAGSYGYTF
TGCGCCAGCAGCTTAGCAGGTAGCTATGGCTACACCTTC
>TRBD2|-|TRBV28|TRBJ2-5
CASTLGLAGEETQYF
TGTGCCAGCACCCTGGGACTAGCGGGAGAAGAGACCCAGTACTTC
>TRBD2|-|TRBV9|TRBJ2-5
CASSVGAGGETQYF
TGTGCCAGCAGCGTAGGAGCGGGAGGGGAGACCCAGTACTTC
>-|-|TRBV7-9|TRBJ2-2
CASSLEFVTARTGELFF
TGTGCCAGCAGCTTAGAATTCGTTACCGCCCGCACCGGGGAGCTGTTTTTT
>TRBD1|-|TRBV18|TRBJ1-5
CASSPGQVYNQPQHF
TGTGCCAGCTCACCTGGACAGGTCTACAATCAGCCCCAGCATTTT
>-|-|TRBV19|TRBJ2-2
CASSTRRDQGNTGELFF
TGTGCCAGTAGTACCCGGAGGGACCAGGGGAACACCGGGGAGCTGTTTTTT
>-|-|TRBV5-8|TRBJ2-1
CASSGGGSYNEQFF
TGTGCCAGCAGCGGAGGGGGCTCCTACAATGAGCAGTTCTTC
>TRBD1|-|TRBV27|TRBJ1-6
CASSHVPGTGGRGSYNSPLHF
TGTGCCAGCAGTCACGTTCCCGGGACAGGGGGCCGAGGTTCCTATAATTCACCCCTCCACTTT
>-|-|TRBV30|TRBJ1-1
CAWSVTGGITEAFF
TGTGCCTGGAGTGTAACCGGGGGTATCACTGAAGCTTTCTTT
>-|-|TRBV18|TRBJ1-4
CASSPRQLNEKLFF
TGTGCCAGCTCACCACGGCAACTTAATGAAAAACTGTTTTTT
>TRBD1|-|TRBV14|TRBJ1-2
CASSLPGQGNYGYTF
TGTGCCAGCAGCCTACCTGGACAGGGGAACTATGGCTACACCTTC
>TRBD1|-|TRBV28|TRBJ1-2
CASSTPDRVNGYTF
TGTGCCAGCAGTACCCCCGACAGGGTGAATGGCTACACCTTC
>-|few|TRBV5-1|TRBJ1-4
CASSLYATNEKLFF
TGCGCCAGCAGCTTGTATGCAACTAATGAAAAACTGTTTTTT
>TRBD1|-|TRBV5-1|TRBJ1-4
CASSRGTGDNEKLFF
TGCGCCAGCAGCAGAGGGACAGGGGATAATGAAAAACTGTTTTTT
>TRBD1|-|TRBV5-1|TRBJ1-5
CASSLDPGTGTQPQHF
TGCGCCAGCAGCCTAGACCCCGGGACAGGGACTCAGCCCCAGCATTTT
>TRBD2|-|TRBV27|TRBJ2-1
CASSPVLAGGPNEQFF
TGTGCCAGCAGCCCCGTCCTAGCGGGGGGGCCCAATGAGCAGTTCTTC
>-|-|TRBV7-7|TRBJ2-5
CASSATGLETQYF
TGTGCTAGCAGCGCCACAGGGTTGGAGACCCAGTACTTC
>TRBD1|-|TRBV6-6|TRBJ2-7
CASSPGTGDPWEQYF
TGTGCCAGCAGCCCCGGGACAGGGGACCCCTGGGAGCAGTACTTC
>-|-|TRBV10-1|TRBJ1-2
CASLYRTVANYGYTF
TGCGCCAGCCTATACCGGACAGTCGCTAACTATGGCTACACCTTC
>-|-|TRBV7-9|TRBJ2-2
CASSLVRSRGTGELFF
TGTGCCAGCAGCTTAGTGCGGTCGAGGGGCACCGGGGAGCTGTTTTTT
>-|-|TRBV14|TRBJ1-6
CASSQAANSPLHF
TGTGCCAGCAGCCAAGCCGCCAATTCACCCCTCCACTTT
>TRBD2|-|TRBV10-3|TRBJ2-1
CAINTSGGPSFSYNEQFF
TGTGCCATCAATACTAGCGGGGGCCCATCTTTCTCCTACAATGAGCAGTTCTTC
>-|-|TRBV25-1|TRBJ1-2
CASSGEGSRGYTF
TGTGCCAGCAGTGGGGAGGGGTCGCGGGGCTACACCTTC
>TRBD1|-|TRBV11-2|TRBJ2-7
CASSPWDRGTLYEQYF
TGTGCCAGCAGCCCCTGGGACAGGGGAACCCTTTACGAGCAGTACTTC
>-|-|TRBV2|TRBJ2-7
CASSPRAEQYF
TGTGCCAGCAGCCCGCGCGCCGAGCAGTACTTC
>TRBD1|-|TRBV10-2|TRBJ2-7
CASSVRTGLYEQYF
TGCGCCAGCAGTGTAAGGACAGGGCTTTACGAGCAGTACTTC
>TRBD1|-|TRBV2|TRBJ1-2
CASRQGQGAGGYTF
TGTGCCAGCAGGCAAGGGCAGGGGGCCGGTGGCTACACCTTC
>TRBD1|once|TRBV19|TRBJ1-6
CASSADRGQTYNSPLHF
TGTGCCAGTAGTGCAGACAGGGGGCAGACCTATAATTCACCCCTCCACTTT